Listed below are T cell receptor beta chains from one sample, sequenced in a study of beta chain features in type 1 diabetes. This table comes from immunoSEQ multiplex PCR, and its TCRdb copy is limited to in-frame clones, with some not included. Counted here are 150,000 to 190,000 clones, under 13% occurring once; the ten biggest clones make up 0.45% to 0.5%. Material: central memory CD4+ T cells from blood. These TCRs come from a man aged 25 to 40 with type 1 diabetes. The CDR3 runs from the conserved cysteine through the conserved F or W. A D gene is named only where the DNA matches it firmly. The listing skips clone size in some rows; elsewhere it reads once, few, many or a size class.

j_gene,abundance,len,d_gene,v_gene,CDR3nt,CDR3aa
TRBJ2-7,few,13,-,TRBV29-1,TGCAGCGTCCTTAACGACAGGCAATACGAGCAGTACTTC,CSVLNDRQYEQYF
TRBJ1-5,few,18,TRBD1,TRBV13,TGTGCCAGCAGCTTAATGGACGGGGGACAGCAGACTAATCAGCCCCAGCATTTT,CASSLMDGGQQTNQPQHF
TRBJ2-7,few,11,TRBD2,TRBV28,TGTGCCAGTCGACTAGCCAACGAGCAGTACTTC,CASRLANEQYF
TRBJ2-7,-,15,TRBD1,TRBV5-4,TGTGCCAGCAGCTTGGTTGGGACAGGGTCCTACGAGCAGTACTTC,CASSLVGTGSYEQYF
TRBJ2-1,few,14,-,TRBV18,TGTGCCAGCTCACCCCCGGTCGTTTACAATGAGCAGTTCTTC,CASSPPVVYNEQFF
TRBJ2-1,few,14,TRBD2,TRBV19,TGTGCCAGTAGTACAGGACTAGCGGGGAATGAGCAGTTCTTC,CASSTGLAGNEQFF
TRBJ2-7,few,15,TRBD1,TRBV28,TGTGCCAGCAGTACCATAGGACAGGGTTTAAACGAGCAGTACTTC,CASSTIGQGLNEQYF
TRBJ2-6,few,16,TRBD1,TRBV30,TGTGCCTGGGCCAGGACAGGGAGGTTAGGGGCCAACGTCCTGACTTTC,CAWARTGRLGANVLTF
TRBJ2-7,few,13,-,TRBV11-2,TGTGCCAGCAGCTTACCAGGGTTGGGGGAGCAGTACTTC,CASSLPGLGEQYF
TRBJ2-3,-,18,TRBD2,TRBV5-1,TGCGCCAGCAGCTTGGGTAGCGGGAGTGAGACTAGCACAGATACGCAGTATTTT,CASSLGSGSETSTDTQYF
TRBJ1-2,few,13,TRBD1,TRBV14,TGTGCCAGCAGCCAGCAGGGGGCTGGTGGCTACACCTTC,CASSQQGAGGYTF
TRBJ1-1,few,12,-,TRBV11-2,TGTGCCAGCTCTCGGGGGAACACTGAAGCTTTCTTT,CASSRGNTEAFF
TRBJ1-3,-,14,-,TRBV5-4,TGTGCCAGCAGCCTAGGGAGCTCTGGAAACACCATATATTTT,CASSLGSSGNTIYF
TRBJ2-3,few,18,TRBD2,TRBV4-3,TGCGCCAGCAGCCCCCGACTAGCGGGAGACTATAGCACAGATACGCAGTATTTT,CASSPRLAGDYSTDTQYF
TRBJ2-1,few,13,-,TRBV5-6,TGTGCCAGTACATCTAGCTCCTACAATGAGCAGTTCTTC,CASTSSSYNEQFF
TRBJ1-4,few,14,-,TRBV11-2,TGTGCCAGCAGCTTAGGGACAGCTAATGAAAAACTGTTTTTT,CASSLGTANEKLFF
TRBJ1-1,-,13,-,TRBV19,TGTGCCAGTAACTCGAGGAAGGGGACTGAAGCTTTCTTT,CASNSRKGTEAFF
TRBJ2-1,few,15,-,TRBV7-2,TGTGCCAGCAGAGCAGGACTGAGCTCCTACAATGAGCAGTTCTTC,CASRAGLSSYNEQFF
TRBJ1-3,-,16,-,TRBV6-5,TGTGCCAGCAGTTACTCAAGGGGGTTGCCTGGAAACACCATATATTTT,CASSYSRGLPGNTIYF
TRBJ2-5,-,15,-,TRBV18,TGTGCCAGCTCACCCATTTTTAGCGACCAAGAGACCCAGTACTTC,CASSPIFSDQETQYF
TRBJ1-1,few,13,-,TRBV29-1,TGCAGCGTTGAACGGACACAGAACACTGAAGCTTTCTTT,CSVERTQNTEAFF
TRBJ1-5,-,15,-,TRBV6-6,TGTGCCAGCAGCGGAGTTGCGGGTAGCAATCAGCCCCAGCATTTT,CASSGVAGSNQPQHF
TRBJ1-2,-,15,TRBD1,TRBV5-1,TGCGCCAGCAGCCAATCCGGGACAGGGACCCATGGCTACACCTTC,CASSQSGTGTHGYTF
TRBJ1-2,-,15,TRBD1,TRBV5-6,TGTGCCAGCACCGCCAACAGGGGCGGTATTTATGGCTACACCTTC,CASTANRGGIYGYTF
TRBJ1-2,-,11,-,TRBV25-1,TGTGCCAGCAGCCCAGGCTATGGCTACACCTTC,CASSPGYGYTF
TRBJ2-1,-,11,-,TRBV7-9,TGTGCCAGCTCCCTCAGCGATGAGCAGTTCTTC,CASSLSDEQFF
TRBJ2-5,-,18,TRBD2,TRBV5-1,TGCGCCAGCAATGGACCGGGACTAGCGGGAGTCGGCCAAGAGACCCAGTACTTC,CASNGPGLAGVGQETQYF
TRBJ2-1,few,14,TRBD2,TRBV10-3,TGTGCCACCACCGGGACTAGCGGGACCAATGAGCAGTTCTTC,CATTGTSGTNEQFF
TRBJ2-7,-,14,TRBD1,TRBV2,TGTGCCAGCAGGACCGGGACAGTGTCCTACGAGCAGTACTTC,CASRTGTVSYEQYF
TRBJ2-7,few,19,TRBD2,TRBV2,TGTGCCAGCAGTGAAGCCGCGCATATAGCGGGAGGCCCAAACTACGAGCAGTACTTC,CASSEAAHIAGGPNYEQYF
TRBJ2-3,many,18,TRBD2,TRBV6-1,TGTGCCAGCAGTGGCGTCCTTCATAGCGGGAGGACCACAGATACGCAGTATTTT,CASSGVLHSGRTTDTQYF
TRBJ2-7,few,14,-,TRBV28,TGTGCCAGCAGTTTCCAACTGAGTCGCGTAGAGCAGTACTTC,CASSFQLSRVEQYF
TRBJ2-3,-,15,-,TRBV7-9,TGTGCCAGCAGCTTAGACGGCAGGCCCGCAGATACGCAGTATTTT,CASSLDGRPADTQYF
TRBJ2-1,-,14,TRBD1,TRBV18,TGTGCCAGCGCATCCGGGACAGGGGGTAATGAGCAGTTCTTC,CASASGTGGNEQFF
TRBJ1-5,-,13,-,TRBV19,TGTGCCAGTAGTCGACAGGGCAATCAGCCCCAGCATTTT,CASSRQGNQPQHF
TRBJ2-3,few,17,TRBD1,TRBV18,TGTGCCAGCTCACCGGGGACCCCGGGACAGGGGACAGATACGCAGTATTTT,CASSPGTPGQGTDTQYF
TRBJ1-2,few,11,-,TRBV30,TGTGCCTGCAATGAGGGCTATGGCTACACCTTC,CACNEGYGYTF
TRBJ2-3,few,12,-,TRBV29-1,TGCAGCGCCGGGACACGCACAGATACGCAGTATTTT,CSAGTRTDTQYF
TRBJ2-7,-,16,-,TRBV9,TGTGCCAGCAGCGTAGGAATAGCGGAGACGTTTTACGAGCAGTACTTC,CASSVGIAETFYEQYF
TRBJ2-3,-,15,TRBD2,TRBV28,TGTGCCAGCAGTCTGAGAAGCGGGGGGGCAGATACGCAGTATTTT,CASSLRSGGADTQYF